One sample yielded the 26 T cell receptor beta chains listed below, sequenced in a study of CD8+ T cells in alopecia areata. Sequencing used cDNA as its template, made by extracting RNA and reverse transcribing it. Profiling relied on immunoSEQ multiplex PCR, and the TCRdb table lists in-frame clones only, not all of them. The sample includes 150,000 to 200,000 clones, 55% seen only once; the top ten take more than 4.5%. Input material: CD4+ T cells sorted from blood. These receptors were taken from a human donor in good health.

V usage is TRBV15 and J usage is TRBJ1-5; a weak D match, TRBD1 (5 bases). The CDR3 is made up of 14 amino acids. Trimming took off 3 bases at V and 8 bases at J, with 14 bases between the two ends. Germline loops: CDR1 LNHNV, CDR2 YYDKDF (reference sequence). The CDR3 protein is CATSRMGTGEPQHF. CDR3 nucleotides: TGTGCCACCAGCAGGATGGGAACGGGGGAGCCCCAGCATTTT.

This clone was seen a handful of times. The chain has TRBV4-1 and TRBJ2-1, with 9 bases aligning to TRBD2. The CDR3 length is 16 residues. The germline V gene encodes CDR1 MGHRA and CDR2 YSYEKL. J gave up 8 bases and V 4 bases, and 12 bases lay outside the gene matches. In DNA, the CDR3 is TGCGCCAGCAGCCCTACCGAAAGGCGGGGGGGCGATGAGCAGTTCTTC. It is translated as CASSPTERRGGDEQFF.

CDR3 sequence reads: CASIWTAGGISAQYF. The CDR3 nucleotides read TGTGCCAGCATTTGGACGGCGGGAGGCATCTCGGCGCAGTATTTT. The V and J genes are TRBV2 and TRBJ2-3; 8 bases line up with TRBD2. Germline trimming cut 7 bases from V and 10 bases from J; bases unmatched to any gene: 16. The CDR3 consists of 15 residues. CDR1 is SNHLY and CDR2 is FYNNEI in the germline V gene.

The genes are TRBV5-1 and TRBJ2-7; D ambiguous. Germline V gives CDR1 SGHRS, CDR2 YFSETQ. The length of the CDR3 is 15 residues. Trimming shortened V by 1 base and J by 1 base, and 12 bases separated the two germline ends. This CDR3 is CASSLSPQRSYEQYF. CDR3 in DNA: TGCGCCAGCAGCTTGAGCCCTCAAAGGTCCTACGAGCAGTACTTC.

This clone was seen only a few times. This chain uses TRBV7-6 with TRBJ1-2; perhaps TRBD1 as D (6 bases). Germline V lookup: CDR1 SGHVS, CDR2 FNYEAQ. With 5 bases removed from V and 3 bases from J, the gap between germline ends came to 16 bases. This CDR3 has 15 residues. CDR3 nucleotides: TGTGCCAGCAGCGCCGCTGAAGCAGGGGACTATGGCTACACCTTC. It yields the protein CASSAAEAGDYGYTF. The whole variable domain, filled in from reference TRBV7-6 and TRBJ1-2, reads GAGVSQSPRYKVTKRGQDVALRCDPISGHVSLYWYRQALGQGPEFLTYFNYEAQQDKSGLPNDRFSAERPEGSISTLTIQRTEQRDSAMYRCASSAAEAGDYGYTFGSGTRLTVV.

The chain joins TRBV20-1 to TRBJ2-5; D is uncertain. Germline-derived CDR1 and CDR2 are DFQATT and SNEGSKA (reference sequence). V lost 8 bases and J lost 2, with 9 bases in between. CDR3 length: 11 residues. In DNA, the CDR3 is TGCAGTTGGGCGGCACAAGAGACCCAGTACTTC. Translating it yields CSWAAQETQYF.

The genes are TRBV27 and TRBJ2-3; D tentatively reads TRBD1 or TRBD2 (5 bases each). The CDR3 is made up of 15 amino acids. From germline, CDR1 is MNHEY and CDR2 SMNVEV (reference sequence). The V gene lost 5 bases and the J gene lost 2 bases, with 14 bases spanning the gap. The CDR3 is CASSPRVGTTDTQYF. Here the CDR3 DNA reads TGTGCCAGCAGTCCCAGAGTCGGGACCACAGATACGCAGTATTTT.

The CDR3 loop is CASSLRGLLTF. CDR3 sequence (DNA): TGTGCCAGCAGTTTACGGGGTTTGCTAACCTTC. The chain uses TRBV28 and TRBJ1-2; no definite D call. The CDR3 spans 11 residues. CDR1 MDHEN and CDR2 SYDVKM come from the germline V gene. Trimming took 2 bases from V and 14 from J, leaving 12 bases between them.

V gene TRBV5-6 combines with J gene TRBJ2-7, with TRBD2 as a possible D gene (6 bases). CDR1 and CDR2 from the germline V gene are SGHDT and YYEEEE. This CDR3 comprises 15 residues. With 2 bases removed from V and 5 bases from J, the gap between germline ends came to 17 bases. This CDR3 reads CASSLTVGLVHEQYF. The CDR3 DNA sequence: TGTGCCAGCAGCTTAACAGTGGGACTGGTCCACGAGCAGTACTTC.

The table lists this clone with a few counts. V is TRBV19 and J is TRBJ2-3, with 12 bases aligning to TRBD2. Germline assignment: CDR1 LNHDA and CDR2 SQIVND (reference sequence). The CDR3 has 14 residues. Trimming at V came to 5 bases and at J to 12 bases, leaving 9 bases not matched to a gene. DNA of the CDR3: TGTGCCAGTAGTCGGAAAGACGGACTAGCGGGACAGTATTTT. This codes for CASSRKDGLAGQYF.

This sequence joins TRBV10-1 and TRBJ2-2; D possibly uses TRBD1 or TRBD2 (5 bases each). CDR1 WNHNN and CDR2 SYGVQD come from the germline V gene (reference sequence). V was cut by 8 bases and J by 5 bases, with 15 bases left in between. CDR3 length: 14 amino acids. This CDR3 reads CASSHGTSTGELFF. CDR3 DNA: TGCGCCAGCTCCCATGGGACGTCAACCGGGGAGCTGTTTTTT.

This clone showed up just a few times. The rearrangement links TRBV7-9 to TRBJ1-4; the D gene is possibly TRBD1 (6 bases). This CDR3 comprises 16 residues. V gave up 1 base and J gave up 7 bases, with 16 bases separating them. CDR1 is SEHNR and CDR2 is FQNEAQ in the germline V gene (reference sequence). CDR3 protein: CASSLGLGRGTEKLFF. CDR3 DNA: TGTGCCAGCAGCTTAGGTTTAGGCAGGGGCACTGAAAAACTGTTTTTT. Together with reference TRBV7-9 and TRBJ1-4, the CDR3 gives the full variable domain: DTGVSQNPRHKITKRGQNVTFRCDPISEHNRLYWYRQTLGQGPEFLTYFQNEAQLEKSRLLSDRFSAERPKGSFSTLEIQRTEQGDSAMYLCASSLGLGRGTEKLFFGSGTQLSVL.

This sequence joins TRBV20-1 and TRBJ2-7, with D hard to call. V lost 3 bases and J lost 4, with 4 bases in between. CDR1 and CDR2 (germline): DFQATT, SNEGSKA (reference sequence). The CDR3 sequence is 10 residues long. The CDR3 DNA reads as TGCAGTGCTAGGCGGTACGAGCAGTACTTC. This sequence encodes CSARRYEQYF.

The chain has TRBV29-1 and TRBJ1-4; D not resolved. CDR1 and CDR2 from the germline V gene are SQVTM and ANQGSEA. Between the trimmed V and J ends, which lost 8 bases and 3 bases, there was a span of 13 bases. There are 13 residues in the CDR3. CDR3 loop: CSYRGSANEKLFF. CDR3 bases: TGCAGCTACCGCGGGTCGGCTAATGAAAAACTGTTTTTT. Complete variable domain (other parts from reference TRBV29-1 and TRBJ1-4): SAVISQKPSRDICQRGTSLTIQCQVDSQVTMMFWYRQQPGQSLTLIATANQGSEATYESGFVIDKFPISRPNLTFSTLTVSNMSPEDSSIYLCSYRGSANEKLFFGSGTQLSVL.

CDR3 protein: CSVAPGQGFQETQYF. In DNA, the CDR3 is TGCAGCGTTGCGCCCGGTCAGGGCTTCCAAGAGACCCAGTACTTC. The genes are TRBV29-1 and TRBJ2-5; a possible D gene is TRBD1 (5 bases). The length of the CDR3 is 15 residues. CDR1 and CDR2 (germline): SQVTM, ANQGSEA. Trimming shortened V by 4 bases and J by 1 base, and 16 bases separated the two germline ends. The complete variable domain, with remaining parts taken from reference TRBV29-1 and TRBJ2-5, reads SAVISQKPSRDICQRGTSLTIQCQVDSQVTMMFWYRQQPGQSLTLIATANQGSEATYESGFVIDKFPISRPNLTFSTLTVSNMSPEDSSIYLCSVAPGQGFQETQYFGPGTRLLVL.

This chain links TRBV5-1 with TRBJ2-3, with TRBD2 matching over 14 bases. Germline loops: CDR1 SGHRS, CDR2 YFSETQ. This CDR3 spans 15 amino acids. The V segment lost 5 bases and the J segment 4 bases; nucleotides outside the gene matches: 3. CDR3 bases: TGCGCCAGCAGACCGACTAGCGGGAGGGCAGATACGCAGTATTTT. Translation: CASRPTSGRADTQYF.

V and J are TRBV30 and TRBJ2-6; D is possibly TRBD1 (6 bases). The CDR3 runs to 16 residues. The germline CDR1 and CDR2 sequences are GTSNPN and SVGIG (reference sequence). V dropped 5 bases and J dropped 2 bases, with 16 bases sitting between them. Written as DNA, the CDR3 is TGTGCCTGGTCCGGCCTAGGGGGACCTGGGGCCAACGTCCTGACTTTC. It encodes CAWSGLGGPGANVLTF. The full variable domain, rest sourced from reference TRBV30 and TRBJ2-6, is SQTIHQWPATLVQPVGSPLSLECTVEGTSNPNLYWYRQAAGRGLQLLFYSVGIGQISSEVPQNLSASRPQDRQFILSSKKLLLSDSGFYLCAWSGLGGPGANVLTFGAGSRLTVL.

The chain couples TRBV27 to TRBJ2-7; weak D call: TRBD1 (6 bases). Germline V gene lookup returns CDR1 MNHEY and CDR2 SMNVEV (reference sequence). The CDR3 has 13 residues. V gave up 4 bases and J gave up 6 bases, with 13 bases separating them. The chain's CDR3 is CASSWDIRSEQYF. CDR3 in DNA: TGTGCCAGCAGTTGGGACATAAGGAGCGAGCAGTACTTC.

The chain uses TRBV9 and TRBJ2-2; D may be TRBD2 (5 bases). CDR3 length equals 16 residues. V was cut by 4 bases and J by 2 bases, with 15 bases left in between. CDR1 is SGDLS, CDR2 YYNGEE, per germline. The CDR3 DNA is TGTGCCAGCAGCCCACGGACTCACGCCAACACCGGGGAGCTGTTTTTT. This codes for CASSPRTHANTGELFF.

In this sample, this clone turned up a few times. This chain joins TRBV30 and TRBJ2-1; D unclear. The CDR3 loop spans 14 amino acids. Trimming took off 0 bases at V and 3 bases at J, with 9 bases between the two ends. CDR1 and CDR2 (germline): GTSNPN, SVGIG (reference sequence). CDR3 in DNA: TGTGCCTGGAGTGTCCCCTCGGGCTACAATGAGCAGTTCTTC. This translates into CAWSVPSGYNEQFF.

The CDR3 sequence is CAWSGGGSGLYEQYF. The CDR3 bases are TGTGCCTGGAGTGGAGGGGGCTCGGGGCTCTACGAGCAGTACTTC. This chain links TRBV30 with TRBJ2-7, with 7 bases lining up with TRBD1. Germline V CDR1 and CDR2: GTSNPN, SVGIG (reference sequence). V trimming: 1 base; J trimming: 3 bases; junction bases outside the gene matches: 9. This CDR3 region has 15 residues.

The genes are TRBV7-9 and TRBJ2-1; 12 nucleotides match TRBD2. This CDR3 has 17 residues. J gave up 9 bases and V 6 bases, and 15 bases lay outside the gene matches. Germline V lookup: CDR1 SEHNR, CDR2 FQNEAQ (reference sequence). This CDR3 reads CASSPQRLAGDVPEQFF. As DNA, the CDR3 is TGTGCCAGCAGTCCCCAACGACTAGCGGGAGATGTTCCTGAGCAGTTCTTC.

The rearrangement uses TRBV7-9 and TRBJ1-5; no definite D call. V lost 7 bases, J lost 4 bases, and 23 bases lay in between. In germline, CDR1 is SEHNR, CDR2 FQNEAQ (reference sequence). This CDR3 spans 17 amino acids. The CDR3 sequence is CASKIPWTFMGNQPQHF. As DNA, the CDR3 is TGTGCCAGCAAAATACCCTGGACCTTCATGGGGAATCAGCCCCAGCATTTT.

The rearrangement links TRBV29-1 to TRBJ2-4; 7 bases agree with TRBD2. V lost 4 bases and J lost 3; bases outside the gene matches: 3. The CDR3 sequence is 13 residues long. CDR1 and CDR2 from the germline V gene are SQVTM and ANQGSEA. CDR3 in amino acids: CSVGSGGKNIQYF. The CDR3 coding sequence is TGCAGCGTTGGATCGGGGGGCAAAAACATTCAGTACTTC.

This chain connects TRBV29-1 to TRBJ2-7; D is perhaps TRBD1 (6 bases). Trimming left V 6 bases short and J 2 bases short, with 14 bases between. CDR3 size: 13 residues. CDR1 SQVTM and CDR2 ANQGSEA come from the germline V gene. The CDR3 sequence is CSVTDRNAYEQYF. For the CDR3, the DNA is TGCAGCGTCACTGACAGGAACGCCTACGAGCAGTACTTC.

The CDR3 region is CASSEQANTEAFF. The CDR3 nucleotides are TGTGCCAGCAGTGAGCAGGCGAACACTGAAGCTTTCTTT. This chain links TRBV9 with TRBJ1-1, with unresolved D. Per germline, CDR1 SGDLS and CDR2 YYNGEE. The CDR3 is 13 amino acids. Trimming cost V 5 bases and J 1 base, with 9 bases left between them.